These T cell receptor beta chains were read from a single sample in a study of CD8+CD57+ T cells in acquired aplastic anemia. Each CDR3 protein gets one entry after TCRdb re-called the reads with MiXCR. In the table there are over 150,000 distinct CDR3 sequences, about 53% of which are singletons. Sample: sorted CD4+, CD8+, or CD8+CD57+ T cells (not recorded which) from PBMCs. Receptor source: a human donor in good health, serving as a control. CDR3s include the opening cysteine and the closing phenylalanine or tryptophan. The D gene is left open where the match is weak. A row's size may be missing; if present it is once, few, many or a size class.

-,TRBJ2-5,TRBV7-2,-,TGTGCCAGCAGCTTGAGGGCCCTACGGGAGACCCAGTACTTC,CASSLRALRETQYF
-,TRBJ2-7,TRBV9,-,TGTGCCAGCAGCGAGGGGGGGGACGGGAGCTCCTACGAGCAGTACTTC,CASSEGGDGSSYEQYF
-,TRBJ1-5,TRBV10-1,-,TGCGCCAGCAGTGAGTCGGGAGGTTACAATCAGCCCCAGCATTTT,CASSESGGYNQPQHF
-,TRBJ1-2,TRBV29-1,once,TGCAGCGTTGACTTGGGGGTGGTTGGCTACACCTTC,CSVDLGVVGYTF
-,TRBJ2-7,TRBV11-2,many,TGTGCCAGCAGCTTAGGAGGGGTCCTCTACGAGCAGTACTTC,CASSLGGVLYEQYF
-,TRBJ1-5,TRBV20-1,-,TGCAGTGCTAGGACTAGCGGGGCAGGCGATAGCAATCAGCCCCAGCATTTT,CSARTSGAGDSNQPQHF
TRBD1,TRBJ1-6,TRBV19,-,TGTGCCAGTATCGGGAGGAGGACAGGGGGATATAATTCACCCCTCCACTTT,CASIGRRTGGYNSPLHF
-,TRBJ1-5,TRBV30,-,TGTGCCTGGAGTGGACAGCCAAATCAGCCCCAGCATTTT,CAWSGQPNQPQHF
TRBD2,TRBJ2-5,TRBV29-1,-,TGCAGCGTTGAGAGGCGGGGGGGCCAAGAGACCCAGTACTTC,CSVERRGGQETQYF
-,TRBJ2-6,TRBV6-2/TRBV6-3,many,TGTGCCAGCAGTATGCAGCTTTCTGGGGCCAACGTCCTGACTTTC,CASSMQLSGANVLTF
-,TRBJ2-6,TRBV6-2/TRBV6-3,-,TGTGCCAGCAGCCGCGGACAGACATCAGGACTTGGGGCCAACGTCCCGACTTTC,CASSRGQTSGLGANVPTF
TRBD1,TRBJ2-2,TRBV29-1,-,TGCAGCGCCCGCCGGGACAGGGGACTTTTAACCGGGGAGCTGTTTTTT,CSARRDRGLLTGELFF
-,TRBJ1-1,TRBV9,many,TGTGCCAGCAGCGTAGACATGAACACTGAAGCTTTCTTT,CASSVDMNTEAFF
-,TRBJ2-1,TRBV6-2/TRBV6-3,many,TGTGCCAGCACGGGTGGCTTGGCCAATGAGCAGTTCTTC,CASTGGLANEQFF
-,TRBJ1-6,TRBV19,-,TGTGCCAGTAGTATCCCTCGCCGTGGGGGGATAAGTTCACCCCTCCACTTT,CASSIPRRGGISSPLHF
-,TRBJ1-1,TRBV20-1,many,TGCAGTGCTAGTTTCGGGGTGAACACTGAAGCTTTCTTT,CSASFGVNTEAFF